This T cell receptor beta chain is drawn from a study of T cells in tumors after PD-1 blockade. Study at large: Some patients also took daily vismodegib 150 mg during anti-PD-1 treatment.

Trimming shortened V by 0 bases and J by 0 bases, and 7 bases separated the two germline ends. Germline CDR1 and CDR2: SGHKS and YYEKEE (reference sequence). This CDR3 is 14 amino acids long. Findings and caveats of the study: Peripheral recruitment is suggested, as some novel exhausted tumor clones were in pre-treatment blood.

To note about this clone: Its cognate antigen is unknown.

TCRdb's copy holds only in-frame clones and misses some; the assay was immunoSEQ multiplex PCR. The sample shows more than 45,000 clones, under 85% of them seen only once. The TCR was taken from a human donor with advanced basal cell or squamous cell carcinoma (not recorded which). This sample comprised PBMCs, obtained before anti-PD-1 therapy. This chain joins TRBV5-5 and TRBJ2-7; D ambiguous. CDR3 protein: CASSLAVGSYEQYF. The CDR3, as DNA: TGTGCCAGCAGCTTGGCCGTTGGCTCCTACGAGCAGTACTTC.